This T cell receptor (beta chain) is from a study of OX40 agonist ivuxolimab in advanced cancers. This table comes from immunoSEQ multiplex PCR, and its TCRdb copy is limited to in-frame clones, with some not included. Among roughly 15,000 clones, about four fifths were seen once, and the ten largest hold more than 2%. Trimming at V came to 3 bases and at J to 3 bases, leaving 4 bases not matched to a gene. The CDR3 has 15 amino acids. CDR1 is SGHRS and CDR2 is YFSETQ in the germline V gene. This sequence was found in an adult with an advanced solid tumor such as melanoma, head and neck, liver or kidney cancer. The V gene is TRBV5-1, the J gene TRBJ2-4, with 9 nucleotides matching TRBD1. Sequenced here: CD4+ or CD8+ T cells sorted from blood, sampled in a trial of the OX40 agonist ivuxolimab. The CDR3 reads CASSWTGVDKNIQYF. The CDR3 region has the DNA TGCGCCAGCAGCTGGACAGGGGTGGACAAAAACATTCAGTACTTC.